The 3 T cell receptor beta chains below all came from one sample that was sequenced in a study of blood T cell repertoires in COVID-19. Produced via immunoSEQ multiplex PCR; TCRdb's table is partial and in-frame only. The sample has under 300,000 clones, roughly 90% seen once. Sequences were obtained from peripheral blood. These receptors came from a woman aged 35 to 49 who had recovered from COVID-19.

The chain links TRBV9 to TRBJ1-2; D is unresolved. The CDR3 is made up of 13 amino acids. Germline V gene data show CDR1 as SGDLS and CDR2 as YYNGEE. V lost 4 bases and J 6 bases, leaving 13 bases between the germline ends. The CDR3 reads CASSPTRYNGYTF. CDR3 DNA sequence: TGTGCCAGCAGCCCGACTCGTTATAATGGCTACACCTTC.

The chain links TRBV10-3 to TRBJ1-6, with 7 bases aligning to TRBD1. Unmatched junction bases numbered 3, after V lost 2 bases and J lost 5 bases. CDR1 is ENHRY, CDR2 SYGVKD, per germline. This CDR3 has 15 residues. CDR3 residues: CAISERGQNNSPLHF. The CDR3 DNA is TGTGCCATCAGTGAGCGGGGACAGAATAATTCACCCCTCCACTTT.

The rearrangement links TRBV20-1 to TRBJ2-7; 8 bases agree with TRBD2. Germline-derived CDR1 and CDR2 are DFQATT and SNEGSKA (reference sequence). CDR3 length: 15 residues. J was trimmed by 2 bases and V by 3 bases; bases with no gene match: 9. The CDR3 nucleotides are TGCAGTGCTAGTAATCCCTACGGGGGGGCCTACGAGCAGTACTTC. Protein: CSASNPYGGAYEQYF.